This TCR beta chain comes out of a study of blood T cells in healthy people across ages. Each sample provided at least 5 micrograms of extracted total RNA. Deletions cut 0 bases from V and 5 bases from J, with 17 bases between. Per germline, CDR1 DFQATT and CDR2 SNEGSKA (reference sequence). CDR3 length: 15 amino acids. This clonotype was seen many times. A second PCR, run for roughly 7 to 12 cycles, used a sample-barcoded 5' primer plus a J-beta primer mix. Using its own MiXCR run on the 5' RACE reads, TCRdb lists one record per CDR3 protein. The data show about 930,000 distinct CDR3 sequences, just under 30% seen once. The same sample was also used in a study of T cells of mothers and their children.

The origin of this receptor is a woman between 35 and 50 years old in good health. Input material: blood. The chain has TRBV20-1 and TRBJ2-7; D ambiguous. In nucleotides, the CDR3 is TGCAGTGCTAGAGATCCGCGGACCGCCGAGGACGAGCAGTACTTC. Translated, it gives CSARDPRTAEDEQYF.